A single sample is the source of the 5 T cell receptor delta chains below, sequenced in a study of gamma-delta T cells after stem cell transplantation. TCRdb ran CATT on the RT-PCR reads. The data hold about 14,000 delta-chain clones, with roughly 34% observed a single time. What was sequenced was gamma-delta T cells. These receptors were taken from a human donor. It is not recorded whose cells these are; they may come from a transplant donor.

This clone was observed a handful of times. V and J are TRDV1 and TRDJ1, with 9 positions matching TRDD3. V lost 0 bases, J lost 0 bases, and 11 bases stayed unmatched. This CDR3 is 19 amino acids long. Germline-derived CDR1 and CDR2 are TSWWSYY and QGS. The DNA of the CDR3 is TGTGCTCTTGGGGAACTTAATACCTACTGGGGGACTAACACCGATAAACTCATCTTT. It translates to CALGELNTYWGTNTDKLIF.

As regards this clone: A clone one base away is much larger, so this may be a read error. CDR3 loop: CACDILGDTRSLDTRQMFF. DNA of the CDR3: TGTGCCTGTGACATACTGGGGGATACGCGCTCCTTGGACACCCGACAGATGTTTTTC. This chain uses TRDV2 with TRDJ3; TRDD3 matches 13 bases. CDR3 size: 19 residues. Germline V gene sequence: CDR1 GEAIGNYY, CDR2 EKD.

There are a few counts of this clone. The chain employs TRAV29/DV5 and TRDJ2; 13 bases align to TRDD3. J was trimmed by 4 bases and V by 4 bases; bases with no gene match: 28. CDR1 and CDR2 from the germline V gene are NSMFDY and ISSIKDK. The CDR3 loop spans 23 amino acids. CDR3 protein: CAAGAEEAFPLRTGGYGTAQLFF. The DNA of the CDR3 is TGTGCAGCAGGGGCCGAAGAGGCCTTCCCGCTCCGTACTGGGGGATACGGGACAGCACAACTCTTCTTT.

A few counts support this clone. The same CDR3 also results from other DNA sequences found in this sample. The J gene is TRDJ2, the V gene TRDV3, with 13 bases matching TRDD3. Per the germline V gene, CDR1 is TVYSNPD and CDR2 is GDNSRS (reference sequence). V gave up 3 bases and J gave up 4 bases; unmatched junction bases: 14. The CDR3 is 18 residues long. The CDR3, as DNA: TGTGCCTTCCTTCCCTACCTTACTGGGGGATACGGGACAGCACAACTCTTCTTT. The encoded protein is CAFLPYLTGGYGTAQLFF.

This clone was seen only a few times. V gene TRDV1 combines with J gene TRDJ1; 13 nucleotides line up with TRDD3. V was clipped by 1 base and J by 3 bases; unmatched bases: 8. CDR3 length: 18 amino acids. Germline values: CDR1 TSWWSYY, CDR2 QGS. The CDR3 sequence is CALGEHGRTGGYADKLIF. The CDR3 DNA reads TGTGCTCTTGGGGAACACGGTAGAACTGGGGGATACGCCGATAAACTCATCTTT.